A single sample is the source of the 20 T cell receptor beta chains below, sequenced in a study of OX40 agonist ivuxolimab in advanced cancers. Some clones are missing from TCRdb's copy, which holds only in-frame ones; the method was immunoSEQ multiplex PCR. Of tens of thousands of clones in the sample, almost 85% were seen once. The sequences come from CD4+ or CD8+ T cells sorted from blood, collected in a trial of the OX40 agonist ivuxolimab. Receptors originate from an adult with an advanced solid tumor such as melanoma, head and neck, liver or kidney cancer.

The chain carries TRBV21-1 and TRBJ1-1. TRBV21-1 is designated a pseudogene. The CDR3 runs to 20 residues. The CDR3 is CASSCLRKRTGPMGNTEAFF. The CDR3 bases are TGTGCCAGCAGCTGCTTAAGAAAAAGGACGGGACCGATGGGAAACACTGAAGCTTTCTTT.

The chain uses TRBV10-3 and TRBJ1-1; D is perhaps TRBD1 (5 bases). There are 14 residues in the CDR3. V lost 7 bases and J 0 bases, leaving 12 bases between the germline ends. Germline loops: CDR1 ENHRY, CDR2 SYGVKD. The chain's CDR3 is CAITTGGVNTEAFF. DNA for the CDR3: TGTGCCATCACAACAGGAGGGGTGAACACTGAAGCTTTCTTT.

This rearrangement joins TRBV7-2 to TRBJ2-7; tentative D call: TRBD1 (5 bases). V was shortened by 5 bases and J by 3 bases, with 20 bases between the two germline ends. This CDR3 has 16 residues. Germline-derived CDR1 and CDR2 are SGHTA and FQGNSA. CDR3 bases: TGTGCCAGCAGCGACCCCCAGGGATTGTACATCTACGAGCAGTACTTC. It codes for CASSDPQGLYIYEQYF.

V usage is TRBV4-3 and J usage is TRBJ2-7; tentatively, D is TRBD1 (5 bases). The CDR3 runs to 20 residues. V was clipped by 1 base and J by 1 base, with 26 bases between them. CDR1 and CDR2 (germline): LGHNA, YSLEER. The CDR3 bases are TGCGCCAGCAGCCAAGGGACCAGGACGGAGTGGGGCGGCATTTCCTACGAGCAGTACTTC. Its protein is CASSQGTRTEWGGISYEQYF.

This sequence joins TRBV2 and TRBJ1-1, with a weak D call TRBD1 (6 bases). Germline values: CDR1 SNHLY, CDR2 FYNNEI. The ends were cut back, 5 bases at V and 2 bases at J, with 9 bases in the middle. The CDR3 is made up of 13 amino acids. CDR3 nucleotides: TGTGCCAGCAGTAGGGGGGAAAACACTGAAGCTTTCTTT. Translated, it gives CASSRGENTEAFF.

V is TRBV9 and J is TRBJ1-4; 8 bases are shared with TRBD1. V gave up 4 bases and J gave up 8 bases; unmatched junction bases: 7. CDR1 and CDR2 from the germline V gene are SGDLS and YYNGEE. The CDR3 has 14 residues. CDR3 in DNA: TGTGCCAGCAGCCCGACAGGGGTAGAAGAAAAACTGTTTTTT. Protein product: CASSPTGVEEKLFF.

The chain has TRBV25-1 and TRBJ2-3; D gene ambiguous. Deletions cut 6 bases from V and 4 bases from J, with 14 bases between. From germline, CDR1 is MGHDK and CDR2 SYGVNS. The CDR3 has 14 amino acids. CDR3 sequence: CASSPTARPDTQYF. The CDR3 DNA reads as TGTGCCAGCAGCCCAACTGCACGTCCAGATACGCAGTATTTT.

The chain links TRBV5-4 to TRBJ2-1; TRBD1 matches at 7 bases. CDR3 length: 13 residues. Germline values: CDR1 SGHNT, CDR2 YYREEE (reference sequence). The trim removed 3 bases at V and 7 bases at J, leaving 4 bases unmatched. CDR3 sequence reads: CASSSGQLNEQFF. CDR3 coding DNA: TGTGCCAGCAGCTCGGGACAGCTTAATGAGCAGTTCTTC.

The gene calls are TRBV7-9 and TRBJ2-4, with TRBD1 identical over 12 bases. V shed 5 bases, J shed 1 base, and the junction held 6 bases outside the gene matches. The CDR3 has 17 residues. CDR1 and CDR2 (germline): SEHNR, FQNEAQ (reference sequence). CDR3 region: CASSPGTGGLAKNIQYF. CDR3 in DNA: TGTGCCAGCAGCCCCGGGACAGGGGGCCTGGCCAAAAACATTCAGTACTTC.

This clone has a handful of counts. The genes are TRBV7-9 and TRBJ1-4; 9 bases fit TRBD1. The CDR3 runs 14 residues. Trimming cost V 4 bases and J 8 bases; bases outside gene matches: 5. Germline values: CDR1 SEHNR, CDR2 FQNEAQ (reference sequence). CDR3 in amino acids: CASSSEQGAEKLFF. The DNA for the CDR3 is TGTGCCAGCAGCTCTGAACAGGGGGCAGAAAAACTGTTTTTT.

V is TRBV28 and J is TRBJ2-7; 8 bases line up with TRBD1. This CDR3 is built from 16 residues. V lost 3 bases to trimming and J lost 2 bases; unmatched junction nucleotides: 9. From germline, CDR1 is MDHEN and CDR2 SYDVKM. CDR3 residues: CASSFLDRGSPYEQYF. The CDR3 DNA sequence: TGTGCCAGCAGTTTCCTAGACAGGGGATCCCCCTACGAGCAGTACTTC. Filled out from reference TRBV28 and TRBJ2-7, the complete variable domain reads DVKVTQSSRYLVKRTGEKVFLECVQDMDHENMFWYRQDPGLGLRLIYFSYDVKMKEKGDIPEGYSVSREKKERFSLILESASTNQTSMYLCASSFLDRGSPYEQYFGPGTRLTVT.

The rearrangement uses TRBV27 and TRBJ1-2; D perhaps matches TRBD1 (6 bases). CDR1 and CDR2 (germline): MNHEY, SMNVEV (reference sequence). The V end lost 2 bases, the J end lost 7 bases, and 11 bases lay between the germline ends. The length of the CDR3 is 13 residues. As DNA, the CDR3 is TGTGCCAGCAGTTTAGGGGGGCGCTCTGGCTACACCTTC. This codes for CASSLGGRSGYTF.

This clone was picked up one time. The chain uses TRBV6-1 and TRBJ2-7; D perhaps matches TRBD1 (6 bases). The CDR3 is made up of 13 amino acids. The V end was cut by 6 bases, the J end by 1 base, with 10 bases between. Per the germline V gene, CDR1 is MNHNS and CDR2 is SASEGT. The DNA for the CDR3 is TGTGCCAGCAGGCTGGGGGCGTCCTACGAGCAGTACTTC. Translation: CASRLGASYEQYF.

This clone was found a few times. This chain uses TRBV29-1 with TRBJ1-5; D is undetermined. Germline V gene lookup returns CDR1 SQVTM and CDR2 ANQGSEA. The germline V and J ends were trimmed by 0 bases and 10 bases, with 13 bases remaining between them. The CDR3 has 13 residues. The CDR3 loop reads CSVEDHPRSPQHF. The DNA of the CDR3 is TGCAGCGTTGAAGATCATCCCCGTAGCCCCCAGCATTTT.

Only a few counts were recorded for this clone. This chain uses TRBV28 with TRBJ2-7, with TRBD1 matching 7 bases. The V gene's germline CDR1 is MDHEN and CDR2 SYDVKM. The CDR3 covers 12 residues. Trimming removed 9 bases from V and 0 bases from J; junction bases left unmatched: 2. CDR3 DNA: TGTGCCAGTGGGGACAGCTCCTACGAGCAGTACTTC. Residues: CASGDSSYEQYF.

The rearrangement links TRBV7-8 to TRBJ1-4; D might be TRBD1 (5 bases). The germline CDR1 and CDR2 sequences are SGHVS and FQNEAQ. V was shortened by 2 bases and J by 7 bases, with 14 bases between the two germline ends. CDR3 size: 15 residues. Here the CDR3 DNA reads TGTGCCAGCAGCTTAAAGAGGGACGGACGTGAAAAACTGTTTTTT. Its protein product is CASSLKRDGREKLFF.

This rearrangement joins TRBV6-5 to TRBJ1-2; unclear D gene. Germline V gives CDR1 MNHEY, CDR2 SVGAGI. Trimming took 7 bases from V and 8 from J, leaving 11 bases between them. The CDR3 has 11 residues. In DNA form, the CDR3 reads TGTGCCAGCACCCACGGAAGGGGCTACACCTTC. It encodes CASTHGRGYTF.

This rearrangement joins TRBV19 to TRBJ1-4, with D uncertain. Between the trimmed V and J ends, which lost 4 bases and 7 bases, there was a span of 7 bases. Germline V CDR1 and CDR2: LNHDA, SQIVND (reference sequence). CDR3 size: 12 residues. CDR3 DNA: TGTGCCAGTAGTACCCGTATTGAAAAACTGTTTTTT. It translates to CASSTRIEKLFF.

The J gene is TRBJ2-3, the V gene TRBV2; unclear D gene. The germline CDR1 and CDR2 sequences are SNHLY and FYNNEI. The CDR3 is 15 residues long. Trimming left V 2 bases short and J 1 base short, with 10 bases between. The CDR3 nucleotides are TGTGCCAGCAGTGAAATCTCGTGGGGCACAGATACGCAGTATTTT. It yields the protein CASSEISWGTDTQYF.

V gene TRBV7-2 combines with J gene TRBJ2-2, with a tentative D call TRBD1 (6 bases). This CDR3 is 15 amino acids long. The V and J ends lost 3 bases and 2 bases respectively, with 10 bases between them. Germline CDR1 SGHTA, CDR2 FQGNSA. The CDR3 DNA follows: TGTGCCAGCAGCTTCGGGACACCAAACACCGGGGAGCTGTTTTTT. Its translation is CASSFGTPNTGELFF.